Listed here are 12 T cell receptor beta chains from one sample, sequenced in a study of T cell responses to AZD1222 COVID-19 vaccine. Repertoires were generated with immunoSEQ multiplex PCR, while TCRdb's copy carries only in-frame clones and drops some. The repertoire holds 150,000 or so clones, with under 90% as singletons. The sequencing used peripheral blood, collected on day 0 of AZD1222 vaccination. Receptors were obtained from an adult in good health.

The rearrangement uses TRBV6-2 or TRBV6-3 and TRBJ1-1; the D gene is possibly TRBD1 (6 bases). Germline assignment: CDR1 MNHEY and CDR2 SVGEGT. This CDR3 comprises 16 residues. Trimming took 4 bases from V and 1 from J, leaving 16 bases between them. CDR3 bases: TGTGCCAGCAGTTTTTACGCCCCGGACAGGAACACTGAAGCTTTCTTT. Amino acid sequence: CASSFYAPDRNTEAFF.

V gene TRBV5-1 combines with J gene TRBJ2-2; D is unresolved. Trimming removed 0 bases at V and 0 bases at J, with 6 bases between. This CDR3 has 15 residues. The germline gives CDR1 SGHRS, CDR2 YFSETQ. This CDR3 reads CASSLEQPNTGELFF. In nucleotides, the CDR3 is TGCGCCAGCAGCTTGGAGCAGCCGAACACCGGGGAGCTGTTTTTT.

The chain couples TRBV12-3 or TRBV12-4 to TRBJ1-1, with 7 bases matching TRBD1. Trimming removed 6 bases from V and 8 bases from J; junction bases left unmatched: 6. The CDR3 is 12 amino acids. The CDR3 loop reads CASSMTGWEAFF. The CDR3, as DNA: TGTGCCAGCAGCATGACAGGGTGGGAAGCTTTCTTT.

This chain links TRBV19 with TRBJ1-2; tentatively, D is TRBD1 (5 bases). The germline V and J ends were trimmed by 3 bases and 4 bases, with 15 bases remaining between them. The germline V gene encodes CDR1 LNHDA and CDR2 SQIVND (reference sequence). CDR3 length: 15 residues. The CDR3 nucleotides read TGTGCCAGTAGTATTACCCCAGGGAGGGGCTATGGCTACACCTTC. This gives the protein CASSITPGRGYGYTF.

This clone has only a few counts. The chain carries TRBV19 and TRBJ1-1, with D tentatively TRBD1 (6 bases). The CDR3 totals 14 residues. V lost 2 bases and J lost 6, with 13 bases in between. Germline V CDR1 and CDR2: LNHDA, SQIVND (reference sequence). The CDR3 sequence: CASSITVAGAEAFF. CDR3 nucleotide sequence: TGTGCCAGTAGTATAACGGTGGCAGGGGCTGAAGCTTTCTTT.

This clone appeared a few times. The CDR3: CAWSPTPYEQYF. CDR3 DNA: TGTGCCTGGAGCCCTACACCTTACGAGCAGTACTTC. The chain carries TRBV30 and TRBJ2-7, with D unclear. V was pared by 3 bases and J by 4 bases, with 10 bases between. The V gene's germline CDR1 is GTSNPN and CDR2 SVGIG (reference sequence). CDR3 length equals 12 residues.

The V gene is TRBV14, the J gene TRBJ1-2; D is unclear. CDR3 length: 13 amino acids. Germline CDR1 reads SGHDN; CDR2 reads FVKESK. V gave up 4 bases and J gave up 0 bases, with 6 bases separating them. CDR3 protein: CASSRAPNYGYTF. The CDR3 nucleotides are TGTGCCAGCAGCCGAGCCCCTAACTATGGCTACACCTTC.

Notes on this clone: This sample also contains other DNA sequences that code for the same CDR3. CDR3 amino acids: CASSGDPNTEAFF. The CDR3 region has the DNA TGCGCCAGCAGCGGGGATCCCAACACTGAAGCTTTCTTT. The chain uses TRBV5-1 and TRBJ1-1; D gene uncertain. The V end lost 4 bases, the J end lost 2 bases, and 9 bases lay between the germline ends. The CDR3 length is 13 residues. Germline V lookup: CDR1 SGHRS, CDR2 YFSETQ.

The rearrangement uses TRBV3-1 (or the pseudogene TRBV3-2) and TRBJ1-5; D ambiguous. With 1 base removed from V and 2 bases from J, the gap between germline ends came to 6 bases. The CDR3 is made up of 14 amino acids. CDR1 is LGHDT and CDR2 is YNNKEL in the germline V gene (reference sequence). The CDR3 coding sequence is TGTGCCAGCAGCCAAGGCCAGGGCAATCAGCCCCAGCATTTT. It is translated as CASSQGQGNQPQHF.

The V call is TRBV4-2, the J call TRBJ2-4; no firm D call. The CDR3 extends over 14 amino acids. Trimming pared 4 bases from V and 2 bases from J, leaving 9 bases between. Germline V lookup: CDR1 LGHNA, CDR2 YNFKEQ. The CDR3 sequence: CASSPAETKNIQYF. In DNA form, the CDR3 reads TGTGCCAGCAGCCCCGCGGAAACCAAAAACATTCAGTACTTC.

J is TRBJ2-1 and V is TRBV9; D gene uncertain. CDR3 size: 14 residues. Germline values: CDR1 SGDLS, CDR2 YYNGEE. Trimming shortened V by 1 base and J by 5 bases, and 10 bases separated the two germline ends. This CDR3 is CASSVLGPNNEQFF. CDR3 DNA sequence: TGTGCCAGCAGCGTACTCGGACCCAACAATGAGCAGTTCTTC.

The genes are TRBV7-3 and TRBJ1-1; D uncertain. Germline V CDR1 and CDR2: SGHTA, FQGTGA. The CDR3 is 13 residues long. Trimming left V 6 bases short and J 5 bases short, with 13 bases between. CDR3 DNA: TGTGCCAGCAGAGTCCGTCCGGAGACTGAAGCTTTCTTT. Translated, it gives CASRVRPETEAFF.